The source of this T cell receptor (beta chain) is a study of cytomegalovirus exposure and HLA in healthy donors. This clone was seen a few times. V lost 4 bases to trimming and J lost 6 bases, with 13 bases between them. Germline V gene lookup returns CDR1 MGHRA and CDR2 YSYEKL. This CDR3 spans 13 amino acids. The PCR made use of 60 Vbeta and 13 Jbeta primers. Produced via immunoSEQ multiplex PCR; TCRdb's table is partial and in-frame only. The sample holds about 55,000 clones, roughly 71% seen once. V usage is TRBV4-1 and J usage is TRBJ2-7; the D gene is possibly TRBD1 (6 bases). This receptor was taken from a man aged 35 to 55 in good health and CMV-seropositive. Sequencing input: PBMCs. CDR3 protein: CASSRAGVGEQYF. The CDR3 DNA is TGCGCCAGCAGCCGCGCAGGGGTGGGCGAGCAGTACTTC.